This TCR beta chain is from a study of CD8+CD57+ T cells in acquired aplastic anemia. Study in general: DNA from sorted CD4+ and CD8+ cells averaged about 3.2 ug. Healthy donors averaged roughly 11 million reads for CD4+ cells.

V was cut by 5 bases and J by 6 bases, with 19 bases left in between. CDR3 size: 15 residues. Germline V gene sequence: CDR1 SEHNR, CDR2 FQNEAQ (reference sequence). Broader study findings: The same twenty-nine CD8+ CDR3 sequences occurred in patients and in controls. Between the patient and control groups, CD8+ Simpson's diversity did not differ significantly.

In its sample, this clonotype was seen a few times. As yet, its antigen is unknown. For CDR3 and TCR beta VDJ profiling, genomic DNA was the template used. TCRdb reprocessed the reads with MiXCR, giving one entry per CDR3 protein. The repertoire consists of roughly 80,000 distinct CDR3 sequences, with less than 60% occurring once and the leading ten covering around 63%. The TCR sequence derives from a human donor in good health, serving as a control. The sequenced sample consisted of sorted CD4+, CD8+, or CD8+CD57+ T cells (not recorded which) from PBMCs. This chain links TRBV7-9 with TRBJ1-2; the D gene is possibly TRBD1 (5 bases). CDR3 sequence (DNA): TGTGCCAGCAGCCCCGTTAGGCCTTTGGGGGATGGCTACACCTTC. This sequence encodes CASSPVRPLGDGYTF.